This T cell receptor (beta chain) was identified during a study of blood T cell repertoires in COVID-19. The assay was immunoSEQ multiplex PCR, and TCRdb's table has in-frame clones only and misses some. The table has roughly 60,000 clones, approximately 82% seen once. Germline CDR1 LNHDA, CDR2 SQIVND (reference sequence). CDR3 length equals 12 residues. The sample consisted of peripheral blood. V is TRBV19 and J is TRBJ1-3; TRBD1 might be the D (5 bases). This receptor was identified in a woman over 75 with acute or convalescent COVID-19. The CDR3 reads CASGRGGNTIYF. Written as DNA, the CDR3 is TGTGCTTCGGGGCGGGGAGGAAACACCATATATTTT. Based on the CDR3 plus reference TRBV19 and TRBJ1-3, the full variable domain is DGGITQSPKYLFRKEGQNVTLSCEQNLNHDAMYWYRQDPGQGLRLIYYSQIVNDFQKGDIAEGYSVSREKKESFPLTVTSAQKNPTAFYLCASGRGGNTIYFGEGSWLTVV.